The following is a T cell receptor beta chain sequence with its context. The antigen remains unidentified. MiXCR, run by TCRdb on the 5' RACE reads, gives a single entry per CDR3 protein. The sample has roughly 670,000 distinct CDR3 sequences, 15% to 20% seen once; the top ten hold about 19%. This sample is drawn from a study of CD8 T cells in ankylosing spondylitis. Regarding the study as a whole: Characteristic of ankylosing spondylitis blood, it appeared, was a TCR beta motif comprising several highly homologous variants. Some of the motif variants had earlier been found in reactive arthritis patients' fluid and blood. Matched synovial fluid from ankylosing spondylitis patients was reported to be enriched for disease-linked clones.

This CDR3 spans 15 amino acids. CDR1 and CDR2 from the germline V gene are SGHRS and YFSETQ. Unmatched junction bases numbered 9, after V lost 1 base and J lost 5 bases. J is TRBJ2-7 and V is TRBV5-1; 7 bases line up with TRBD2. The TCR originated in a male donor with ankylosing spondylitis. The sample comprised blood, either unsorted or a sorted T cell fraction (not recorded which). The CDR3 loop is CASSLYAGAMNEQYF. In DNA, the CDR3 is TGCGCCAGCAGCTTGTATGCGGGAGCTATGAACGAGCAGTACTTC.